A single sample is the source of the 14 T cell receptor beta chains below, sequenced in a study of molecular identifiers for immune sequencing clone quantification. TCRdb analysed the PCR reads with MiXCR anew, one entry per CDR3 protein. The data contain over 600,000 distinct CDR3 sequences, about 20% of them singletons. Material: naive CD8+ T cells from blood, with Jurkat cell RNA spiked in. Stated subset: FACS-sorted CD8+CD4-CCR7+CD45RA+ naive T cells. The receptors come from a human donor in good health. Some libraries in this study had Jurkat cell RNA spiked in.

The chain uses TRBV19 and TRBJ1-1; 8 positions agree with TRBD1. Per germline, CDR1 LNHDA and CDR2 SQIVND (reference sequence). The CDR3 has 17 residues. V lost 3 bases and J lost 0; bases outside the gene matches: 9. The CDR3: CASSMRDRGIMNTEAFF. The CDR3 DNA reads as TGTGCCAGTAGTATGAGAGACAGGGGTATCATGAACACTGAAGCTTTCTTT.

CDR3 coding DNA: TGTGCCAGCAGCTTAGCGGGGGGGTCCGGCGGGGAGCTGTTTTTT. It specifies CASSLAGGSGGELFF. The chain carries TRBV7-7 and TRBJ2-2; 7 bases fit TRBD2. The CDR3 contains 15 residues. The junction had 5 bases not matched to a gene; V was cut back by 0 bases and J by 7 bases. Germline CDR1 and CDR2: SSHAT and FNYEAQ (reference sequence).

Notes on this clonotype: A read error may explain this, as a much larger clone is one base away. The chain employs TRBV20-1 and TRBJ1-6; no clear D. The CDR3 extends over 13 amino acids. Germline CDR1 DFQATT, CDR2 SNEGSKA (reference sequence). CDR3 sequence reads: CGARTPEGSPLHF. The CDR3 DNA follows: TGCGGTGCTAGGACCCCGGAGGGTTCACCCCTCCACTTT.

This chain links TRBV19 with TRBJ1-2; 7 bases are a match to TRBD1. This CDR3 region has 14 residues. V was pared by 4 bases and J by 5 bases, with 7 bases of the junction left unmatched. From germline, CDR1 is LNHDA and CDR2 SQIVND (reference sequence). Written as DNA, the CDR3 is TGTGCCAGTAGTACTCGACGGGACAGATATGGCTACACCTTC. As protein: CASSTRRDRYGYTF.

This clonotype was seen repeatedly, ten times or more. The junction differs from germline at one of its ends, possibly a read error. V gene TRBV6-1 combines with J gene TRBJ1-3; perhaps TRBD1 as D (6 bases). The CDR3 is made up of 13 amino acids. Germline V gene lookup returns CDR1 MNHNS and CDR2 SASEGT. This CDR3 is CASSVELQGPSDF. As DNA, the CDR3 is TGTGCCAGCAGCGTTGAGTTACAGGGTCCTTCAGATTTT.

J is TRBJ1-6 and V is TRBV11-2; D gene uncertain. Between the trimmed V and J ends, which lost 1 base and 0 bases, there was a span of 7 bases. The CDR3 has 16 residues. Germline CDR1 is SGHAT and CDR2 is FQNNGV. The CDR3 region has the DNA TGTGCCAGCAGCTTAGGCAGAAACTCCTATAATTCACCCCTCCACTTT. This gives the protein CASSLGRNSYNSPLHF.

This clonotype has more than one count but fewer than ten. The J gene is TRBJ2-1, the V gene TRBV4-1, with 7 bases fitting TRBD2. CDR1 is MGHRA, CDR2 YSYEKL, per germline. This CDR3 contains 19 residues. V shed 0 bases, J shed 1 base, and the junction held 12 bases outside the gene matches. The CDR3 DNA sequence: TGCGCCAGCAGCCAAGAAGGTCGATTAGGCGGGAGTTCCTACAATGAGCAGTTCTTC. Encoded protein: CASSQEGRLGGSSYNEQFF.

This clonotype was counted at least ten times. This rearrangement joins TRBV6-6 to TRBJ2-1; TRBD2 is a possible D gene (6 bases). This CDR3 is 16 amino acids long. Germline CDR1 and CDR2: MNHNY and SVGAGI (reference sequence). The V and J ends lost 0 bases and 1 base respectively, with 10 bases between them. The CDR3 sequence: CASSYSAGRSYNEQFF. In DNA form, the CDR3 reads TGTGCCAGCAGTTACTCAGCAGGGAGGTCCTACAATGAGCAGTTCTTC.

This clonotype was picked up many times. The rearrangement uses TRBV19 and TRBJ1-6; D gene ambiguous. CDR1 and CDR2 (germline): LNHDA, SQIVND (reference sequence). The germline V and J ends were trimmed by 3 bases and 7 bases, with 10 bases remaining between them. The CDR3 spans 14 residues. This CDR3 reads CASSIGGTNSPLHF. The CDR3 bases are TGTGCCAGTAGTATCGGAGGCACGAATTCACCCCTCCACTTT.

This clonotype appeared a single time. This chain's CDR3 is CASSQQGTKPPYEQYF. The CDR3 DNA sequence: TGTGCCAGCAGCCAACAAGGGACAAAACCCCCCTACGAGCAGTACTTC. This chain connects TRBV4-2 to TRBJ2-7; D is possibly TRBD1 (6 bases). Germline CDR1 and CDR2: LGHNA and YNFKEQ. The CDR3 is 16 amino acids. Trimming removed 2 bases from V and 2 bases from J, with 16 bases in between.

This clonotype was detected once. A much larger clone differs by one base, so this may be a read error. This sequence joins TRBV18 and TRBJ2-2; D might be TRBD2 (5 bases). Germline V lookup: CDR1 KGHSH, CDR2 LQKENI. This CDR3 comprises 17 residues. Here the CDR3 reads CAGSPPRGSEVTGELFF. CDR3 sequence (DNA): TGTGCCGGCTCACCCCCCCGAGGTAGCGAGGTCACCGGGGAGCTGTTTTTT.

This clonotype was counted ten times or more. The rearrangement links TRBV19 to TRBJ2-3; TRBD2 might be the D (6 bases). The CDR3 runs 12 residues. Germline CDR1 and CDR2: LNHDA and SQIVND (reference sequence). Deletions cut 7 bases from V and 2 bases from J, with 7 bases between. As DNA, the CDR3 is TGTGCCAGTAAGGACTACACAGATACGCAGTATTTT. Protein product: CASKDYTDTQYF.

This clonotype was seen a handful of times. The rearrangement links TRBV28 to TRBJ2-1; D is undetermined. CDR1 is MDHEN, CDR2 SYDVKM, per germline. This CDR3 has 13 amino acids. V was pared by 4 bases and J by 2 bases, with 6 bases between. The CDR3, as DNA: TGTGCCAGCAGTTACCGGGCCTACAATGAGCAGTTCTTC. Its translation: CASSYRAYNEQFF.

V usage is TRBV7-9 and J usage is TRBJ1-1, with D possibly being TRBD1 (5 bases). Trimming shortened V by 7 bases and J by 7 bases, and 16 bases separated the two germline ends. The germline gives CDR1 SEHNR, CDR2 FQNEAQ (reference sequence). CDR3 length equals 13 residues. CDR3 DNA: TGTGCCAGCACCGAAAGCGTGGGGGGTGAAGCTTTCTTT. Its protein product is CASTESVGGEAFF.